Below, 18 T cell receptor beta chains from the same sample are listed, as sequenced in a study of Graves' ophthalmopathy and Graves' hyperthyroidism. Beta-chain TCR CDR3 regions were amplified from RNA transcripts. The authors performed first-round RT-PCR with HTBI primers and then a second-round multiplex PCR. TCRdb fed the multiplex PCR reads into MiXCR, producing one record per CDR3 protein. The table records some 520,000 distinct CDR3 sequences, around 15% of them present only once. The specimen was blood. These receptors were obtained from a woman aged 25 to 39 with Graves' ophthalmopathy.

In its sample, this clonotype was seen a few times. The CDR3 sequence is CASSSQPGPSTEAFF. CDR3 nucleotide sequence: TGTGCCAGCAGTTCCCAACCGGGGCCCTCCACTGAAGCTTTCTTT. The chain links TRBV27 to TRBJ1-1; a possible D gene is TRBD1 (5 bases). This CDR3 has 15 amino acids. CDR1 is MNHEY, CDR2 SMNVEV, per germline (reference sequence). V was shortened by 4 bases and J by 4 bases, with 16 bases between the two germline ends.

This chain connects TRBV27 to TRBJ2-7, with 9 bases matching TRBD2. The V segment lost 4 bases and the J segment 4 bases; nucleotides outside the gene matches: 8. Germline V gives CDR1 MNHEY, CDR2 SMNVEV (reference sequence). The CDR3 totals 15 residues. The CDR3 spells CASSWMAGGQYEQYF. CDR3 in DNA: TGTGCCAGCAGTTGGATGGCGGGAGGGCAATACGAGCAGTACTTC.

This clonotype was found many times. The chain combines TRBV11-1 with TRBJ2-2; the D call may be TRBD1 or TRBD2 (5 bases each). Germline CDR1 is SGHAT and CDR2 is FQDESV (reference sequence). V lost 4 bases, J lost 0 bases, and 15 bases lay in between. The CDR3 consists of 17 residues. Here the CDR3 DNA reads TGTGCCAGCAGCTCCCGGGACCGAGTCGCGAACACCGGGGAGCTGTTTTTT. Residues: CASSSRDRVANTGELFF.

This chain connects TRBV28 to TRBJ1-1; D possibly corresponds to TRBD1 (6 bases). This CDR3 is 15 amino acids long. Between the trimmed V and J ends, which lost 4 bases and 6 bases, there was a span of 18 bases. Germline V lookup: CDR1 MDHEN, CDR2 SYDVKM. CDR3 DNA: TGTGCCAGCAGTTACTCGGACCAGGGGACCCCTGAAGCTTTCTTT. Translating it yields CASSYSDQGTPEAFF.

The chain joins TRBV28 to TRBJ2-7, with 8 bases fitting TRBD1. J lost 3 bases, V lost 8 bases, and 9 bases had no gene match. CDR3 length equals 14 residues. CDR1 and CDR2 from the germline V gene are MDHEN and SYDVKM. The CDR3 DNA is TGTGCCAGCTTTCCGGGACAGGCGATCTACGAGCAGTACTTC. The encoded protein is CASFPGQAIYEQYF.

In this sample, this clonotype turned up many times. V usage is TRBV27 and J usage is TRBJ1-1; D gene ambiguous. Germline values: CDR1 MNHEY, CDR2 SMNVEV (reference sequence). V lost 7 bases, J lost 3 bases, and 21 bases lay in between. This CDR3 comprises 16 residues. The CDR3 here is CASILFGSSPHTEAFF. The CDR3 bases are TGTGCCAGCATCCTCTTTGGGTCGAGTCCTCACACTGAAGCTTTCTTT.

Concerning this clonotype: Possible read error: a much larger clone is one base away. The chain couples TRBV10-3 to TRBJ2-7, with 7 nucleotides matching TRBD2. Unmatched junction bases numbered 6, after V lost 10 bases and J lost 0 bases. Germline values: CDR1 ENHRY, CDR2 SYGVKD. The CDR3 contains 13 residues. The DNA for the CDR3 is TGTGCCACGAGCGGGGTCAACTCCTACGAGCAGTACTTC. Amino acid sequence: CATSGVNSYEQYF.

This clonotype showed up many times. This chain connects TRBV11-2 to TRBJ2-5; the D is unclear. CDR1 and CDR2 from the germline V gene are SGHAT and FQNNGV. CDR3 length: 14 residues. V lost 5 bases to trimming and J lost 3 bases, with 13 bases between them. CDR3 protein: CASSPFVQEETQYF. CDR3 bases: TGTGCCAGCAGCCCATTTGTCCAGGAAGAGACCCAGTACTTC.

The chain links TRBV3-1 to TRBJ2-5; 13 bases map to TRBD2. V was pared by 2 bases and J by 3 bases, with 3 bases of the junction left unmatched. CDR3 length equals 16 residues. The germline V gene has CDR1 LGHDT and CDR2 YNNKEL (reference sequence). CDR3 DNA: TGTGCCAGCAGCCAACCCGGACTAGCGGGAGAAGAGACCCAGTACTTC. Its protein product is CASSQPGLAGEETQYF.

This clonotype was picked up many times. The chain is built from TRBV12-3 or TRBV12-4 and TRBJ1-1; D is undetermined. The CDR3 is made up of 11 amino acids. Trimming removed 3 bases at V and 6 bases at J, with 5 bases between. CDR3 protein: CASSFKSEAFF. CDR3 DNA: TGTGCCAGCAGTTTTAAGTCTGAAGCTTTCTTT.

This clonotype was detected ten times or more. This chain uses TRBV5-1 with TRBJ1-2; TRBD1 matches at 12 bases. The V segment lost 3 bases and the J segment 5 bases; nucleotides outside the gene matches: 2. The CDR3 has 14 amino acids. CDR1 and CDR2 (germline): SGHRS, YFSETQ. In nucleotides, the CDR3 is TGCGCCAGCAGCTCGGGACAGGGGGCGTATGGCTACACCTTC. Its protein product is CASSSGQGAYGYTF.

This clonotype was counted at least ten times. The V call is TRBV28, the J call TRBJ2-7; tentative D call: TRBD1 (6 bases). Germline assignment: CDR1 MDHEN and CDR2 SYDVKM. Trimming removed 3 bases from V and 3 bases from J, with 15 bases in between. The CDR3 contains 15 residues. The CDR3 sequence: CASSFANREIYEQYF. CDR3 coding DNA: TGTGCCAGCAGTTTCGCAAACAGGGAAATCTACGAGCAGTACTTC. The whole variable domain, filled in from reference TRBV28 and TRBJ2-7, reads DVKVTQSSRYLVKRTGEKVFLECVQDMDHENMFWYRQDPGLGLRLIYFSYDVKMKEKGDIPEGYSVSREKKERFSLILESASTNQTSMYLCASSFANREIYEQYFGPGTRLTVT.

The chain combines TRBV12-3 or TRBV12-4 with TRBJ2-7; 7 bases map to TRBD2. Trimming took 0 bases from V and 6 from J; bases not matched to a gene: 8. The CDR3 loop spans 15 amino acids. This chain's CDR3 is CASSLAGGGPFEQYF. CDR3 nucleotides: TGTGCCAGCAGTTTAGCGGGGGGGGGACCGTTCGAGCAGTACTTC.

This clonotype was counted only a few times. The chain combines TRBV11-2 with TRBJ2-2; D is tentatively TRBD1 or TRBD2 (5 bases each). CDR3 size: 15 residues. V lost 6 bases and J 2 bases, leaving 13 bases between the germline ends. Germline V lookup: CDR1 SGHAT, CDR2 FQNNGV. The CDR3 DNA sequence: TGTGCCAGCAGATATCCAGGGACCAACACCGGGGAGCTGTTTTTT. This sequence encodes CASRYPGTNTGELFF.

This clonotype was counted between two and nine times. The J gene is TRBJ1-5, the V gene TRBV24-1; 8 nucleotides line up with TRBD1. The CDR3 is 15 amino acids. CDR1 is KGHDR, CDR2 SFDVKD, per germline. V shed 4 bases and J 5 bases; nucleotides not matched to a gene: 6. Written as DNA, the CDR3 is TGTGCCACCAGTGACCGAGGACAGGGAGATCAGCCCCAGCATTTT. Amino acid sequence: CATSDRGQGDQPQHF.

V is TRBV28 and J is TRBJ1-2, with TRBD1 matching over 9 bases. The CDR3 totals 15 residues. Germline V CDR1 and CDR2: MDHEN, SYDVKM. The V segment lost 4 bases and the J segment 7 bases; nucleotides outside the gene matches: 10. The CDR3 nucleotides are TGTGCCAGCAGTTCCATTCGAACAGGGGGCGTTGGCTACACCTTC. Its translation: CASSSIRTGGVGYTF.

At least ten counts were recorded for this clonotype. CDR3 loop: CASSYGQLSSYEQYF. CDR3 bases: TGTGCCAGCAGTTACGGACAGCTTAGCTCCTACGAGCAGTACTTC. This chain links TRBV6-5 with TRBJ2-7, with D maybe TRBD1 (6 bases). The CDR3 runs to 15 residues. Germline V lookup: CDR1 MNHEY, CDR2 SVGAGI. V was cut by 2 bases and J by 0 bases, with 11 bases left in between.

This clonotype was found many times. The V call is TRBV12-5, the J call TRBJ1-3, with D tentatively TRBD1 (5 bases). The CDR3 contains 16 residues. Germline assignment: CDR1 LGHNT and CDR2 FRNRAP. V lost 2 bases and J 4 bases, leaving 15 bases between the germline ends. CDR3 sequence reads: CASGLSVTGSGNTIYF. The CDR3 bases are TGTGCTAGTGGTTTGTCCGTCACAGGATCCGGAAACACCATATATTTT.